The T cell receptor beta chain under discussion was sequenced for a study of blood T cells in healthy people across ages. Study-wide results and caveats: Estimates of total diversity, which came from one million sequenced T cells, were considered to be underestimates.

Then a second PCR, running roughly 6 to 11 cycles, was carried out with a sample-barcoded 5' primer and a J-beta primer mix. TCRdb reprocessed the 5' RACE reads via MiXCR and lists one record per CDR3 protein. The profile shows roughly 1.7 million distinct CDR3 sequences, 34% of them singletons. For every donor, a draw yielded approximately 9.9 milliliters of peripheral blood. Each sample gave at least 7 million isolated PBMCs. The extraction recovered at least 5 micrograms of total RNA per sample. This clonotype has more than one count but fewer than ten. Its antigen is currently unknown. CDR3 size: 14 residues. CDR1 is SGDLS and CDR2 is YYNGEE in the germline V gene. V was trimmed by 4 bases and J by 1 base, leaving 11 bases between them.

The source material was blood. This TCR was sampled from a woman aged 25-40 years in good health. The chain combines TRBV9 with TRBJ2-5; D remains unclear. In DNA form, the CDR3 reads TGTGCCAGCAGCAGGTGGGAAACCCAAGAGACCCAGTACTTC. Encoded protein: CASSRWETQETQYF.